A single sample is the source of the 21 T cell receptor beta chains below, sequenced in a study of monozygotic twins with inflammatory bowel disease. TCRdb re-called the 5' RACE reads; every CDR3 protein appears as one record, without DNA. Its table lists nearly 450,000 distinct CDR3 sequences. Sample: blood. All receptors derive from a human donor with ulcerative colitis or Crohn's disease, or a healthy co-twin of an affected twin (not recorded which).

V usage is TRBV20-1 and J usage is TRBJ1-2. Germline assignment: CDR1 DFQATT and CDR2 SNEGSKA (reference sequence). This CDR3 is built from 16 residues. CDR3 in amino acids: CSARVLSGQGNYGYTF.

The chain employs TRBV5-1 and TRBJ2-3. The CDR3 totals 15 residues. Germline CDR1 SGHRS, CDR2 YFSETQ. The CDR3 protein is CASSSGERSTDTQYF.

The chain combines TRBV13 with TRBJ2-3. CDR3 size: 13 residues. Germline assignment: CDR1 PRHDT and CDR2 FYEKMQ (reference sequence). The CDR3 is CASSLENTVTQYF.

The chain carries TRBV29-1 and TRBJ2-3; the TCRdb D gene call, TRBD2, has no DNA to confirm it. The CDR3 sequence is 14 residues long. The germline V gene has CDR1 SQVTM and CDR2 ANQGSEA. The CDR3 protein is CSVPLAGSADTQYF.

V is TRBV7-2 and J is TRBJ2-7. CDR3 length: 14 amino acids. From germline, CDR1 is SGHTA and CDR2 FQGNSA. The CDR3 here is CASSSQGAHYEQYF.

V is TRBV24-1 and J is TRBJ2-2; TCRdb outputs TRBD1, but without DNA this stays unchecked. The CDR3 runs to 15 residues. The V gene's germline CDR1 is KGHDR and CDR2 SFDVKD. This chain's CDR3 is CATPGWDRFTGELFF.

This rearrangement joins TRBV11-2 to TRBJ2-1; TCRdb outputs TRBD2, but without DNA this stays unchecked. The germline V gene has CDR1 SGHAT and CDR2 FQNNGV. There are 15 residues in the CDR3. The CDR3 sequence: CASSPWTSHPHEQFF.

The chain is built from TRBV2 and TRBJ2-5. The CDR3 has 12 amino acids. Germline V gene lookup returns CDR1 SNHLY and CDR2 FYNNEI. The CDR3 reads CASRAQQETQYF.

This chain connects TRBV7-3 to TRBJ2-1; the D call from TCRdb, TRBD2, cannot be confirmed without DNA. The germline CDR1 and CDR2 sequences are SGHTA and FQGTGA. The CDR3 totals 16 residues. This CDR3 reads CASSLRQAGVGNEQLF.

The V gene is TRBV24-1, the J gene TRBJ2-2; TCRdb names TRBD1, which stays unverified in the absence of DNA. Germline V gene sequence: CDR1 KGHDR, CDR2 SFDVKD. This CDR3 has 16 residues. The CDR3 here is CATSDYGTVNTGELFF.

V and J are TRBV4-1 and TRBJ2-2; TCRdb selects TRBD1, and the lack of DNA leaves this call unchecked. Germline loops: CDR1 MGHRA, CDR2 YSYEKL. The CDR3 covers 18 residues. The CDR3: CASSQESVTGANTGELFF.

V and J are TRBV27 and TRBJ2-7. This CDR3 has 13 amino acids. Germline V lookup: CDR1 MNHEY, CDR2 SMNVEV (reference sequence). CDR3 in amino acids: CASSFHGEDEQYF.

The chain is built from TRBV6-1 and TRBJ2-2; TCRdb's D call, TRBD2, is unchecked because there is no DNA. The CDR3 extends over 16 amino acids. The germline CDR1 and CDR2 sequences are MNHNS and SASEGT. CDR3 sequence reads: CASSRLAGGNTGELFF.

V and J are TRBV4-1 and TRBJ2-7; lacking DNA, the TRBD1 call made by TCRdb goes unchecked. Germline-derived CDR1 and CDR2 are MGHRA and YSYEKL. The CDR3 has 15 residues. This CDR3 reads CASSQDLGTSYEQYF.

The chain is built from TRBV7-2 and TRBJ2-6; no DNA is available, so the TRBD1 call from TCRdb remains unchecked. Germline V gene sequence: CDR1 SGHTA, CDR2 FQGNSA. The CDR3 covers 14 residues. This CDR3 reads CASSPRQLANVLTF.

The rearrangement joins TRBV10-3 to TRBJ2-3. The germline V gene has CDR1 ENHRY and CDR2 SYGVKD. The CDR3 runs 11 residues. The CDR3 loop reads CAISDTDTQYF.

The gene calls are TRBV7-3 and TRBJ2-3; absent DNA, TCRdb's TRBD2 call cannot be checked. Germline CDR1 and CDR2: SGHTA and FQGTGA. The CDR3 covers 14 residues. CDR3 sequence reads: CASSFVSGGDTQYF.

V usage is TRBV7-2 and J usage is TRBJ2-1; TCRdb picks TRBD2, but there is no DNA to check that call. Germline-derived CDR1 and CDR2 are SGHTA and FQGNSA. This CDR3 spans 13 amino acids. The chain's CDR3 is CASSRSSGYEQFF.

CDR3 region: CAISEYTSYEQYF. The chain has TRBV10-3 and TRBJ2-7. The CDR3 has 13 residues. From germline, CDR1 is ENHRY and CDR2 SYGVKD.

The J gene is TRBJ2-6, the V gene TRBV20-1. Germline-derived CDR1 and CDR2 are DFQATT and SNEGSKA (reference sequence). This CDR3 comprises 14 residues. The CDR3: CSARKNSGANVLTF.

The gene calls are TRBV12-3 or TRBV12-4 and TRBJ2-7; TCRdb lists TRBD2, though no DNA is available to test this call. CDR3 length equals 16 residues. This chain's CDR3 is CASSLARIRALGEQYF.